This is a list of T cell receptor beta chains from one sample in a study of neurological immune-mediated disorders. TCRdb recomputed calls from the 5' RACE reads with MiXCR, one row per CDR3 protein. Of 25,000 to 35,000 distinct CDR3 sequences listed, approximately 5% are singletons. Sequencing was carried out using CD4+ T cells from blood. The receptors here all came from a woman in her 50s in good health. Both conserved end residues are part of each CDR3. D genes are given only for firm matches. Not every row has a clone size; where given, it reads once, few, many or a size class.

CDR3 DNA: TGCGCCAGCAGCTTCGCGGGGACAGGCGACTATGGCTACACCTTC
CDR3 protein: CASSFAGTGDYGYTF
V gene: TRBV5-1
D gene: TRBD1
clone size: medium-sized
J gene: TRBJ1-2

CDR3 DNA: TGCAGTGCCGCGGCCGCCGGGACTAGCGGGAGGCCCCAGTACTTC
CDR3 protein: CSAAAAGTSGRPQYF
V gene: TRBV20-1
D gene: TRBD2
clone size: many
J gene: TRBJ2-5

CDR3 DNA: TGTGCCAGCAGTTTCTCCGGGGCCAGGACCCAGTACTTC
CDR3 protein: CASSFSGARTQYF
V gene: TRBV28
D gene: NA
clone size: many
J gene: TRBJ2-5

CDR3 DNA: TGTGCCAGCAGCCAAGGGGGTCCTAGCACAGATACGCAGTATTTT
CDR3 protein: CASSQGGPSTDTQYF
V gene: TRBV3-1
D gene: NA
clone size: many
J gene: TRBJ2-3

CDR3 DNA: TGCAGTGCTAGAGATCTTTTACGGGGGGCCAAGGACATTCAGTACTTC
CDR3 protein: CSARDLLRGAKDIQYF
V gene: TRBV20-1
D gene: NA
clone size: many
J gene: TRBJ2-4

CDR3 DNA: TGTGCCAGCAGCCAGGCAGCGGGGAAAGAGACCCAGTACTTC
CDR3 protein: CASSQAAGKETQYF
V gene: TRBV3-1
D gene: TRBD2
clone size: many
J gene: TRBJ2-5

CDR3 DNA: TGTGCCAGCAGCTTAAAGAGCGGGAGGGACAATGAGCAGTTCTTC
CDR3 protein: CASSLKSGRDNEQFF
V gene: TRBV7-3
D gene: TRBD2
clone size: many
J gene: TRBJ2-1

CDR3 DNA: TGTGCCAGCAGCTTAGGTGGGAGTATGACCGGGGAGCTGTTTTTT
CDR3 protein: CASSLGGSMTGELFF
V gene: TRBV7-2
D gene: NA
clone size: many
J gene: TRBJ2-2

CDR3 DNA: TGCAGTGCTATCGGACAGGGGGTGATACCCCTCCACTTT
CDR3 protein: CSAIGQGVIPLHF
V gene: TRBV20-1
D gene: TRBD1
clone size: many
J gene: TRBJ1-6

CDR3 DNA: TGTGCCAGCAGCCAACTGGGGACAGGGAACACCGGGGAGCTGTTTTTT
CDR3 protein: CASSQLGTGNTGELFF
V gene: TRBV3-1
D gene: TRBD1
clone size: many
J gene: TRBJ2-2

CDR3 DNA: TGTGCCAGCAGCGTCGATTTTTACAGGGGCGAGCAGTACTTC
CDR3 protein: CASSVDFYRGEQYF
V gene: TRBV9
D gene: TRBD1
clone size: many
J gene: TRBJ2-7

CDR3 DNA: TGTGCCAGCAGCTTAAACACTGAAGCTTTCTTT
CDR3 protein: CASSLNTEAFF
V gene: TRBV7-8
D gene: NA
clone size: many
J gene: TRBJ1-1

CDR3 DNA: TGTGCCAGCAGCCTCGTCGGAAAACTTTACGAGCAGTACTTC
CDR3 protein: CASSLVGKLYEQYF
V gene: TRBV28
D gene: NA
clone size: many
J gene: TRBJ2-7

CDR3 DNA: TGCAGCGTTGCGGGCGCGCCGTACCAAGAGACCCAGTACTTC
CDR3 protein: CSVAGAPYQETQYF
V gene: TRBV29-1
D gene: NA
clone size: many
J gene: TRBJ2-5

CDR3 DNA: TGCAGTGCTACCCCCTTACCTCGGACAGGTAGCACAGATACGCAGTATTTT
CDR3 protein: CSATPLPRTGSTDTQYF
V gene: TRBV20-1
D gene: TRBD1
clone size: many
J gene: TRBJ2-3

CDR3 DNA: TGTGCCAGCAGCTACCTTAGCGGGAGAGGGTACGAGCAGTACTTC
CDR3 protein: CASSYLSGRGYEQYF
V gene: TRBV7-2
D gene: TRBD2
clone size: many
J gene: TRBJ2-7

CDR3 DNA: TGCGCCAGCATTGACAGGACCTCCTCCTACGAGCAGTACTTC
CDR3 protein: CASIDRTSSYEQYF
V gene: TRBV5-1
D gene: NA
clone size: many
J gene: TRBJ2-7

CDR3 DNA: TGCAGCGGTCGGGACAGATCAAATGAGCAGTTCTTC
CDR3 protein: CSGRDRSNEQFF
V gene: TRBV29-1
D gene: TRBD1
clone size: many
J gene: TRBJ2-1

CDR3 DNA: TGTGCCAGTTTGGGGGGACTAACGAACACCGGGGAGCTGTTTTTT
CDR3 protein: CASLGGLTNTGELFF
V gene: TRBV28
D gene: TRBD2
clone size: many
J gene: TRBJ2-2

CDR3 DNA: TGCGCCAGCAGCTTGGAGGCGTCCGGCGAGCAGTACTTC
CDR3 protein: CASSLEASGEQYF
V gene: TRBV5-1
D gene: NA
clone size: many
J gene: TRBJ2-7

CDR3 DNA: TGTGCCAGCAGTTTTTGGGGAACTTCTAGCACAGATACGCAGTATTTT
CDR3 protein: CASSFWGTSSTDTQYF
V gene: TRBV12-3/TRBV12-4
D gene: NA
clone size: many
J gene: TRBJ2-3

CDR3 DNA: TGTGCCAGCAGCGTAGCCAGCGGGGGGCGCACAGATACGCAGTATTTT
CDR3 protein: CASSVASGGRTDTQYF
V gene: TRBV9
D gene: TRBD2
clone size: many
J gene: TRBJ2-3

CDR3 DNA: TGTGCCAGCAGTACCCAGGGGGCTCAGGGCTACACCTTC
CDR3 protein: CASSTQGAQGYTF
V gene: TRBV2
D gene: TRBD1
clone size: many
J gene: TRBJ1-2

CDR3 DNA: TGTGCCAGCTCCCCAGGGGGTTGGGATGGCTACACCTTC
CDR3 protein: CASSPGGWDGYTF
V gene: TRBV7-8
D gene: TRBD1
clone size: NA
J gene: TRBJ1-2

CDR3 DNA: TGTGCCAGCAGCCCTGGACAGGGACATGGCTACACCTTC
CDR3 protein: CASSPGQGHGYTF
V gene: TRBV7-3
D gene: TRBD1
clone size: many
J gene: TRBJ1-2

CDR3 DNA: TGTGCCAGCAGTGAGACAGGGACGACCGAGCAGTACTTT
CDR3 protein: CASSETGTTEQYF
V gene: TRBV6-4
D gene: TRBD1
clone size: many
J gene: TRBJ2-7

CDR3 DNA: TGTGCCAGCAGTTTTGTGGGCTCCTACAATGAGCAGTTCTTC
CDR3 protein: CASSFVGSYNEQFF
V gene: TRBV12-3/TRBV12-4
D gene: NA
clone size: many
J gene: TRBJ2-1

CDR3 DNA: TGTGCCAGCAGCGCCGGGACTAGCGTCACAGATACGCAGTATTTT
CDR3 protein: CASSAGTSVTDTQYF
V gene: TRBV7-6
D gene: TRBD2
clone size: NA
J gene: TRBJ2-3

CDR3 DNA: TGTGCCATCAGTGACCCCGGATCCCGGGACAGGGATTACAATGAGCAGTTCTTC
CDR3 protein: CAISDPGSRDRDYNEQFF
V gene: TRBV10-3
D gene: TRBD1
clone size: few
J gene: TRBJ2-1

CDR3 DNA: TGTGCCAGCAGTGACAGCTACGAGCAGTACTTC
CDR3 protein: CASSDSYEQYF
V gene: TRBV2
D gene: NA
clone size: many
J gene: TRBJ2-7

CDR3 DNA: TGCAGTGCTAGGACTAGCGGGAGGAAGGGCAACAATGAGCAGTTCTTC
CDR3 protein: CSARTSGRKGNNEQFF
V gene: TRBV20-1
D gene: TRBD2
clone size: many
J gene: TRBJ2-1

CDR3 DNA: TGTGCCAGCAGCCCGCGGGGGGGCGATTTAGATACGCAGTATTTT
CDR3 protein: CASSPRGGDLDTQYF
V gene: TRBV7-3
D gene: TRBD2
clone size: many
J gene: TRBJ2-3

CDR3 DNA: TGTGCCAGCAGTCAGTTTGGGCCTGTTAATGAGCAGTTCTTC
CDR3 protein: CASSQFGPVNEQFF
V gene: TRBV3-1
D gene: NA
clone size: many
J gene: TRBJ2-1

CDR3 DNA: TGTGCCAGCAGCTTAGCTGGGGGGAGCACTGAAGCTTTCTTT
CDR3 protein: CASSLAGGSTEAFF
V gene: TRBV7-9
D gene: NA
clone size: many
J gene: TRBJ1-1

CDR3 DNA: TGTGCCAGTAAGCGAGACAGTCGTCGCGCTTTCTTT
CDR3 protein: CASKRDSRRAFF
V gene: TRBV2
D gene: NA
clone size: many
J gene: TRBJ1-1

CDR3 DNA: TGCGCCAGCAGCTGGGACAGCAGCTCCTACGAGCAGTACTTC
CDR3 protein: CASSWDSSSYEQYF
V gene: TRBV5-1
D gene: TRBD1
clone size: many
J gene: TRBJ2-7

CDR3 DNA: TGTGCCAGCAGCGTAGATGTCAGCCAAGAGACCCAGTACTTC
CDR3 protein: CASSVDVSQETQYF
V gene: TRBV9
D gene: NA
clone size: many
J gene: TRBJ2-5

CDR3 DNA: TGTGCCAGCAGTGCGGGCACCGCGAACACCGGGGAGCTGTTTTTT
CDR3 protein: CASSAGTANTGELFF
V gene: TRBV2
D gene: NA
clone size: many
J gene: TRBJ2-2

CDR3 DNA: TGTGCCAGATCGCACCTGGACAGGGCTGGCTACACCTTC
CDR3 protein: CARSHLDRAGYTF
V gene: TRBV10-3
D gene: TRBD1
clone size: many
J gene: TRBJ1-2

CDR3 DNA: TGTGCCAGCAGCTTGACTCGTTCCGGGGAGCTGTTTTTT
CDR3 protein: CASSLTRSGELFF
V gene: TRBV7-3
D gene: NA
clone size: few
J gene: TRBJ2-2

CDR3 DNA: TGCAGCGTCAGGGACTCCCAGGGCTACAATGAGCAGTTCTTC
CDR3 protein: CSVRDSQGYNEQFF
V gene: TRBV29-1
D gene: NA
clone size: many
J gene: TRBJ2-1

CDR3 DNA: TGCAGTGCTAGATTCAGGGGAGTCAATCAGCCCCAGCATTTT
CDR3 protein: CSARFRGVNQPQHF
V gene: TRBV20-1
D gene: NA
clone size: many
J gene: TRBJ1-5

CDR3 DNA: TGTGCCATCAGGGGGACTAGCGACAGCGGGGAGCTGTTTTTT
CDR3 protein: CAIRGTSDSGELFF
V gene: TRBV10-3
D gene: TRBD2
clone size: many
J gene: TRBJ2-2

CDR3 DNA: TGTGCCAGCAGCCAAACAAGGGGAGGTTACAATGAGCAGTTCTTC
CDR3 protein: CASSQTRGGYNEQFF
V gene: TRBV7-2
D gene: NA
clone size: medium-sized
J gene: TRBJ2-1

CDR3 DNA: TGCAGCGCCCTCCGCGGGGGCCGGAGGAATGAGCAGTTCTTC
CDR3 protein: CSALRGGRRNEQFF
V gene: TRBV29-1
D gene: NA
clone size: many
J gene: TRBJ2-1

CDR3 DNA: TGTGCCAGCAGTTACTCGTTGTGGGATCAGCCCCAGCATTTT
CDR3 protein: CASSYSLWDQPQHF
V gene: TRBV6-6
D gene: NA
clone size: many
J gene: TRBJ1-5

CDR3 DNA: TGCAGCGTTACTAACGGGACTTACACAGATACGCAGTATTTT
CDR3 protein: CSVTNGTYTDTQYF
V gene: TRBV29-1
D gene: NA
clone size: many
J gene: TRBJ2-3

CDR3 DNA: TGCAGTGCTAGTTCTCCCTATGGCTACACCTTC
CDR3 protein: CSASSPYGYTF
V gene: TRBV20-1
D gene: NA
clone size: many
J gene: TRBJ1-2

CDR3 DNA: TGTGCCACCAGCAGAGATCTCAGTCAGGGTGAAGATACGCAGTATTTT
CDR3 protein: CATSRDLSQGEDTQYF
V gene: TRBV15
D gene: NA
clone size: many
J gene: TRBJ2-3

CDR3 DNA: TGCGCCAGCAGCTTGGGGCTTAGCGGGAGACACACTTCTAGCACAGATACGCAGTATTTT
CDR3 protein: CASSLGLSGRHTSSTDTQYF
V gene: TRBV5-1
D gene: TRBD2
clone size: many
J gene: TRBJ2-3

CDR3 DNA: TGTGCCAGCAGCTTAGGAGGAGGAAATGAAAAACTGTTTTTT
CDR3 protein: CASSLGGGNEKLFF
V gene: TRBV7-9
D gene: NA
clone size: many
J gene: TRBJ1-4

CDR3 DNA: TGTGCCATCGGGGGGCAGGGGGCTTTAGAGTCACCCCTCCACTTT
CDR3 protein: CAIGGQGALESPLHF
V gene: TRBV10-3
D gene: TRBD1
clone size: many
J gene: TRBJ1-6

CDR3 DNA: TGTGCCAGCAGCTTGGAGTTAGGGGGGAAGACCGGGGAGCTGTTTTTT
CDR3 protein: CASSLELGGKTGELFF
V gene: TRBV5-5
D gene: NA
clone size: many
J gene: TRBJ2-2

CDR3 DNA: TGTGCCAGCAGTTTCACCAGGGGGCTATCCTACGAGCAGTACTTC
CDR3 protein: CASSFTRGLSYEQYF
V gene: TRBV6-6
D gene: TRBD1
clone size: many
J gene: TRBJ2-7

CDR3 DNA: TGTGCCAGCAGTTACTCGAGACCGGACAGGGGGGGCCTCAATGGCTACACCTTC
CDR3 protein: CASSYSRPDRGGLNGYTF
V gene: TRBV6-5
D gene: TRBD1
clone size: many
J gene: TRBJ1-2

CDR3 DNA: TGCAGTGCTTTAAACAATGAGCAGTTCTTC
CDR3 protein: CSALNNEQFF
V gene: TRBV20-1
D gene: NA
clone size: many
J gene: TRBJ2-1

CDR3 DNA: TGTGCCAGCAGCTTGAGGGGAGAGGGGCCGAGCAATCAGCCCCAGCATTTT
CDR3 protein: CASSLRGEGPSNQPQHF
V gene: TRBV7-9
D gene: NA
clone size: NA
J gene: TRBJ1-5